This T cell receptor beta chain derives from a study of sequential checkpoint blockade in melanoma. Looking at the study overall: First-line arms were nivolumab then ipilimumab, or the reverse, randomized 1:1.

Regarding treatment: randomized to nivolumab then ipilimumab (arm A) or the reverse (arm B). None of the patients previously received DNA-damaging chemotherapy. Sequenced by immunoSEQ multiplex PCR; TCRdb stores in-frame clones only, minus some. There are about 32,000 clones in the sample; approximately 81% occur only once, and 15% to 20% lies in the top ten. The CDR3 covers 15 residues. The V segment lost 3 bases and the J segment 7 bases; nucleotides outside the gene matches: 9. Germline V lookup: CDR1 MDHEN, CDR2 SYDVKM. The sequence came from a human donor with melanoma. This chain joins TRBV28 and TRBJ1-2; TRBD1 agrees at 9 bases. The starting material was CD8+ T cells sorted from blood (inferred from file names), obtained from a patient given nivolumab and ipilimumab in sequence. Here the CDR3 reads CASSFSGTGLLGYTF. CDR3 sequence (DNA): TGTGCCAGCAGTTTCTCCGGGACAGGGCTCCTTGGCTACACCTTC.